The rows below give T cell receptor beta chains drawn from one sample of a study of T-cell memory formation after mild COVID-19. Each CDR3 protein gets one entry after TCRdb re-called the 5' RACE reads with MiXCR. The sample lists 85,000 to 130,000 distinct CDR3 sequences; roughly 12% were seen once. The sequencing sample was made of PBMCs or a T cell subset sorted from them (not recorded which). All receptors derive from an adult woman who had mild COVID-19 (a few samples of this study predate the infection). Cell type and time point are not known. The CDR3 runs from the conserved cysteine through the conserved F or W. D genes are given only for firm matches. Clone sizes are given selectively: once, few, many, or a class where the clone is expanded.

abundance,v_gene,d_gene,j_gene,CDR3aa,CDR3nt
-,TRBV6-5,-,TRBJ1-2,CATGLTEIGYTF,TGTGCCACCGGGCTGACAGAAATCGGCTACACCTTC
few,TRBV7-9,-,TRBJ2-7,CASSPPGQFLTYEQYF,TGTGCCAGCAGTCCCCCGGGCCAGTTCCTTACCTACGAGCAGTACTTC
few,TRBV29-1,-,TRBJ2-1,CSVPIRGLDNEQFF,TGCAGCGTGCCCATCAGGGGCTTGGACAATGAGCAGTTCTTC
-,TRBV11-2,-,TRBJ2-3,CASSLDHFTSTDTQYF,TGTGCCAGCAGCTTAGATCATTTTACTAGCACAGATACGCAGTATTTT
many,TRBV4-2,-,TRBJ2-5,CASSQGDTSQETQYF,TGTGCCAGCAGCCAAGGTGACACTAGCCAAGAGACCCAGTACTTC
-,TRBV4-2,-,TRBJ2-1,CASSQELGLSYNEQFF,TGTGCCAGCAGCCAGGAGTTGGGCCTTTCCTACAATGAGCAGTTCTTC
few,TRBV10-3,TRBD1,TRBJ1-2,CAISEDSGGNTF,TGTGCCATCAGTGAGGATTCAGGGGGCAACACCTTC
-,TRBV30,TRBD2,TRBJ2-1,CAWSALAVYNEQFF,TGTGCCTGGAGTGCCCTAGCGGTCTACAATGAGCAGTTCTTC
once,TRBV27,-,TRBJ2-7,CASSRYLYEQYF,TGTGCCAGCAGCCGGTACCTCTACGAGCAGTACTTC
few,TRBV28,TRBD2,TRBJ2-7,CASSSLAGLQYF,TGTGCCAGCAGTTCCCTAGCGGGATTGCAGTACTTC
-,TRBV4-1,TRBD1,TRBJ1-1,CASSQEGTGLTEAFF,TGCGCCAGCAGCCAAGAGGGGACAGGGCTCACTGAAGCTTTCTTT
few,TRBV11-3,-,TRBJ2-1,CASSLYKSGANEQFF,TGTGCCAGCAGCTTATACAAGTCTGGCGCCAATGAGCAGTTCTTC
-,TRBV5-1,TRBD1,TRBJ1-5,CASSSGQGGQPQHF,TGCGCCAGCAGCTCTGGACAGGGAGGACAGCCCCAGCATTTT
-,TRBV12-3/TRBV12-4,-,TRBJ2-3,CASSRVGGEDTQYF,TGTGCCAGCAGTCGCGTAGGCGGGGAAGATACGCAGTATTTT
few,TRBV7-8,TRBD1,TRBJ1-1,CASSLFGQAMNTEAFF,TGTGCCAGCAGCTTATTTGGACAGGCTATGAACACTGAAGCTTTCTTT
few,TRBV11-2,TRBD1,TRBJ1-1,CASSLGGTGPMNTEAFF,TGTGCCAGCAGCTTAGGGGGGACAGGGCCTATGAACACTGAAGCTTTCTTT
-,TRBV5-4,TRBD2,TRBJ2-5,CASSVGAGEVETQYF,TGTGCCAGCAGCGTGGGCGCGGGGGAGGTCGAGACCCAGTACTTC
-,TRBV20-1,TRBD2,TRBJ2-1,CSAPEREGLSIYNEQFF,TGCAGTGCTCCGGAGCGGGAGGGCCTTTCTATTTACAATGAGCAGTTCTTC
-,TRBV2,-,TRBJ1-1,CASSRTVPEAFF,TGTGCCAGCAGTCGGACGGTGCCAGAAGCTTTCTTT
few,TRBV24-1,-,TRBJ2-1,CATSGPVGGRSSYNEQFF,TGTGCCACCAGTGGTCCGGTCGGGGGCAGGAGCTCCTACAATGAGCAGTTCTTC
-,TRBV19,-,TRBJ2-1,CASSPPASNEQFF,TGTGCCAGTAGCCCCCCCGCATCCAATGAGCAGTTCTTC
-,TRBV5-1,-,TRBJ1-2,CASSYLGTPGYLAF,TGCGCCAGCAGCTATCTCGGGACACCTGGGTATCTGGCCTTC
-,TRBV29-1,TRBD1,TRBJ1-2,CSVEVKGTAHGYTF,TGCAGCGTTGAAGTAAAGGGGACAGCGCATGGCTACACCTTC
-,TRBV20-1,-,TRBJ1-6,CSVEARRGDGNSPLHF,TGCAGTGTTGAAGCTAGGAGAGGGGATGGAAATTCACCCCTCCACTTT
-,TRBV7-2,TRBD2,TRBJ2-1,CASWGLAYNEQFF,TGTGCCAGCTGGGGACTAGCCTACAATGAGCAGTTCTTC
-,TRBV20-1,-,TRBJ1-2,CSAWLLTGYTF,TGCAGTGCGTGGTTATTGACAGGCTACACCTTC
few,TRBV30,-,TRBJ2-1,CAWSDGRKSEQFF,TGTGCCTGGAGTGACGGGCGTAAGAGTGAGCAGTTCTTC
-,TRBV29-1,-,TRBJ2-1,CSGTVSNEQFF,TGCAGCGGGACAGTCTCCAATGAGCAGTTCTTC
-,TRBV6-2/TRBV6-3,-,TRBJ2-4,CASSSKGLYIQYF,TGTGCCAGCAGTTCTAAGGGCTTGTACATTCAGTACTTC